The next 26 T cell receptor beta chains were all read from a single sample in a study of T cells after yellow fever vaccination. Each CDR3 protein is one row after TCRdb ran MiXCR on the 5' RACE reads. The top ten hold 15% of the sample, which has around 350,000 distinct CDR3 sequences, about 6% seen once. The source was PBMCs, collected 5 days after the yellow fever booster vaccination. These receptors came from a young man who received the YFV17D yellow fever vaccine.

This clonotype showed up many times. The rearrangement links TRBV7-2 to TRBJ2-1, with 7 bases matching TRBD2. CDR3 length: 13 residues. V trimming: 5 bases; J trimming: 10 bases; junction bases outside the gene matches: 8. Germline-derived CDR1 and CDR2 are SGHTA and FQGNSA. Written as DNA, the CDR3 is TGTGCCAGCAGCAGAGGGACTACCGAGGAGCAGTTCTTC. Its protein is CASSRGTTEEQFF. The full variable domain, with the rest looked up from reference TRBV7-2 and TRBJ2-1, is GAGVSQSPSNKVTEKGKDVELRCDPISGHTALYWYRQSLGQGLEFLIYFQGNSAPDKSGLPSDRFSAERTGGSVSTLTIQRTQQEDSAVYLCASSRGTTEEQFFGPGTRLTVL.

This clonotype was counted only a few times. The CDR3 DNA follows: TGTGCCAGCAGTTTATATACCCCCCTGGGAGGAATTAGGACAACTAATGAAAAACTGTTTTTT. Protein sequence: CASSLYTPLGGIRTTNEKLFF. This chain connects TRBV27 to TRBJ1-4, with D uncertain. Trimming stripped 1 base from V and 0 bases from J, with 24 bases between. The germline V gene has CDR1 MNHEY and CDR2 SMNVEV (reference sequence). This CDR3 region has 21 residues.

This chain links TRBV20-1 with TRBJ1-5, with TRBD1 matching 7 bases. Per germline, CDR1 DFQATT and CDR2 SNEGSKA (reference sequence). This CDR3 has 14 residues. V gave up 1 base and J gave up 5 bases; unmatched junction bases: 5. CDR3 nucleotide sequence: TGCAGTGCTAGAGGGGGGCAGGGGGATCAGCCCCAGCATTTT. Translated: CSARGGQGDQPQHF.

There are many counts of this clonotype. V usage is TRBV7-8 and J usage is TRBJ2-5; D call uncertain. The CDR3 has 12 residues. The V and J ends lost 5 bases and 5 bases respectively, with 9 bases between them. Germline lookup yields CDR1 SGHVS and CDR2 FQNEAQ. The CDR3 DNA follows: TGTGCCAGCAGCCCGGCCCGCGAGACCCAGTACTTC. Its protein is CASSPARETQYF.

The V call is TRBV6-2 or TRBV6-3, the J call TRBJ2-5; 8 nucleotides agree with TRBD1. This CDR3 comprises 14 residues. Germline-derived CDR1 and CDR2 are MNHEY and SVGEGT. The J segment lost 5 bases and the V segment lost 6 bases, leaving 8 bases of the junction unmatched. The CDR3 sequence: CASRGWTGTETQYF. The CDR3, as DNA: TGTGCCAGCAGGGGTTGGACAGGGACGGAGACCCAGTACTTC.

This clonotype was detected only a few times. V gene TRBV5-8 combines with J gene TRBJ2-7; D possibly corresponds to TRBD2 (7 bases). This CDR3 is 16 amino acids long. Looked up from germline, CDR1 is SGHTS and CDR2 is YDEGEE. Trimming cost V 0 bases and J 3 bases, with 16 bases left between them. CDR3 region: CASSLEVAGALYEQYF. CDR3 in DNA: TGTGCCAGCAGCTTGGAGGTGGCGGGGGCACTCTACGAGCAGTACTTC.

The chain combines TRBV7-6 with TRBJ2-2; TRBD2 matches at 8 bases. The germline V gene encodes CDR1 SGHVS and CDR2 FNYEAQ. V lost 5 bases, J lost 5 bases, and 10 bases stayed unmatched. This CDR3 spans 16 amino acids. As DNA, the CDR3 is TGTGCCAGCAGCCGAGAGCGGGAGATATTAACCGGGGAGCTGTTTTTT. The encoded protein is CASSREREILTGELFF. The entire variable domain, with the rest obtained from reference TRBV7-6 and TRBJ2-2, is as follows: GAGVSQSPRYKVTKRGQDVALRCDPISGHVSLYWYRQALGQGPEFLTYFNYEAQQDKSGLPNDRFSAERPEGSISTLTIQRTEQRDSAMYRCASSREREILTGELFFGEGSRLTVL.

This clonotype occurred a few times. The chain has TRBV7-6 and TRBJ1-4, with D tentatively TRBD1 (5 bases). The CDR3 extends over 19 amino acids. The germline gives CDR1 SGHVS, CDR2 FNYEAQ. Between the trimmed V and J ends, which lost 3 bases and 7 bases, there was a span of 27 bases. The CDR3 region is CASSLGYGIQGTPTEKLFF. The CDR3 DNA reads TGTGCCAGCAGCTTGGGTTACGGGATTCAGGGTACTCCGACTGAAAAACTGTTTTTT.

The chain has TRBV20-1 and TRBJ1-5, with TRBD1 matching over 9 bases. The CDR3 covers 13 residues. Germline V gives CDR1 DFQATT, CDR2 SNEGSKA (reference sequence). CDR3 amino acids: CRPDRGTDQPQHF. CDR3 in DNA: TGCAGACCCGACAGGGGGACCGATCAGCCCCAGCATTTT.

This clonotype has just a few counts. The J gene is TRBJ1-2, the V gene TRBV5-5; D not certain. The V end was cut by 0 bases, the J end by 8 bases, with 17 bases between. The germline V gene has CDR1 SGHKS and CDR2 YYEKEE (reference sequence). CDR3 length equals 15 residues. Here the CDR3 DNA reads TGTGCCAGCAGCTTGGACCTGTCGCGAAGTAGGGGCTACACCTTC. The encoded protein is CASSLDLSRSRGYTF. Together with reference TRBV5-5 and TRBJ1-2, the CDR3 gives the full variable domain: DAGVTQSPTHLIKTRGQQVTLRCSPISGHKSVSWYQQVLGQGPQFIFQYYEKEERGRGNFPDRFSARQFPNYSSELNVNALLLGDSALYLCASSLDLSRSRGYTFGSGTRLTVV.

This clonotype was seen ten or more times. The chain employs TRBV5-1 and TRBJ2-1; no firm D call. Germline V gene sequence: CDR1 SGHRS, CDR2 YFSETQ. V shed 0 bases and J shed 0 bases, with 7 bases lying between them. The CDR3 sequence is 15 residues long. The CDR3 sequence is CASSLEAASYNEQFF. CDR3 DNA: TGCGCCAGCAGCTTGGAAGCAGCCTCCTACAATGAGCAGTTCTTC.

The V and J genes are TRBV7-9 and TRBJ2-3; D is uncertain. The CDR3 is 16 amino acids. Germline V gene sequence: CDR1 SEHNR, CDR2 FQNEAQ (reference sequence). CDR3 sequence (DNA): TGTGTCTCCTGTCATCCCCCGCCGGCTAGCACAGATACGCAGTATTTT. Its translation is CVSCHPPPASTDTQYF.

This clonotype appeared many times. The V and J genes are TRBV12-3 or TRBV12-4 and TRBJ2-5, with no clear D. The CDR3 covers 15 residues. Trimming took off 4 bases at V and 0 bases at J, with 12 bases between the two ends. The DNA for the CDR3 is TGTGCCAGCAGTTCCCCCTTAAAGTACCAAGAGACCCAGTACTTC. Residues: CASSSPLKYQETQYF.

J is TRBJ2-3 and V is TRBV5-6; the match to TRBD1 covers 11 bases. Germline V gene sequence: CDR1 SGHDT, CDR2 YYEEEE. This CDR3 is built from 14 residues. V was pared by 4 bases and J by 5 bases, with 3 bases of the junction left unmatched. This CDR3 is CASSTGTGGDTQYF. DNA of the CDR3: TGTGCCAGCAGCACCGGGACAGGGGGAGATACGCAGTATTTT.

In its sample, this clonotype was seen a few times. The chain uses TRBV28 and TRBJ2-7; no clear D. The V and J ends lost 3 bases and 3 bases respectively, with 15 bases between them. The length of the CDR3 is 15 residues. CDR1 is MDHEN and CDR2 is SYDVKM in the germline V gene. Here the CDR3 reads CASSFFRTDSYEQYF. As DNA, the CDR3 is TGTGCCAGCAGTTTTTTTAGGACCGATAGCTACGAGCAGTACTTC.

This clonotype has just a few counts. J is TRBJ2-7 and V is TRBV29-1; 7 nucleotides match TRBD2. Germline loops: CDR1 SQVTM, CDR2 ANQGSEA. The CDR3 totals 12 residues. V shed 4 bases, J shed 5 bases, and the junction held 5 bases outside the gene matches. CDR3 coding DNA: TGCAGCGTTGGGGGCGGGAGAGACGAGCAGTACTTC. Translation gives CSVGGGRDEQYF.

This clonotype was picked up a small number of times. The chain is built from TRBV12-3 or TRBV12-4 and TRBJ2-2, with no clear D. Trimming shortened V by 3 bases and J by 4 bases, and 9 bases separated the two germline ends. The CDR3 is made up of 14 amino acids. The DNA for the CDR3 is TGTGCCAGCAGTTTGGCGACTTCCACCGGGGAGCTGTTTTTT. Translated, it gives CASSLATSTGELFF.

There are many counts of this clonotype. V is TRBV10-2 and J is TRBJ1-2; 10 nucleotides match TRBD1. V lost 10 bases, J lost 5 bases, and 10 bases stayed unmatched. The CDR3 length is 14 residues. Germline CDR1 is WSHSY and CDR2 is SAAADI. The CDR3 region has the DNA TGCGCCACCACCCCGGGACAGGGGAGTTATGGCTACACCTTC. Translating it yields CATTPGQGSYGYTF.

V usage is TRBV4-1 and J usage is TRBJ2-5; D is perhaps TRBD2 (5 bases). Trimming took 2 bases from V and 5 from J, leaving 18 bases between them. This CDR3 comprises 16 residues. CDR1 and CDR2 (germline): MGHRA, YSYEKL. The CDR3 DNA reads TGCGCCAGCAGCCAATGGGCAGGCGGGTCCCGGGAGACCCAGTACTTC. This translates into CASSQWAGGSRETQYF.

About this clonotype itself: Since a much larger clone is just one base distant, this may be a read error. The chain links TRBV29-1 to TRBJ1-3; 8 bases fit TRBD1. From germline, CDR1 is SQVTM and CDR2 ANQGSEA. The CDR3 totals 16 residues. The CDR3 bases are TGCAGCGTTGAAGATCATTGGACAGGGATTGGAAACACCAAATATTTT. Translated, it gives CSVEDHWTGIGNTKYF.

This clonotype was detected only a few times. The V gene is TRBV20-1, the J gene TRBJ1-1; D gene ambiguous. V was shortened by 0 bases and J by 6 bases, with 17 bases between the two germline ends. This CDR3 region has 15 residues. In germline, CDR1 is DFQATT, CDR2 SNEGSKA (reference sequence). DNA for the CDR3: TGCAGTGCTAGAGATTCCGGGCGGGGAGGAGCTGAAGCTTTCTTT. It is translated as CSARDSGRGGAEAFF.

This clonotype showed up many times. The chain has TRBV6-1 and TRBJ2-7, with 16 bases identical to TRBD2. The CDR3 spans 18 residues. J gave up 1 base and V 6 bases, and 9 bases lay outside the gene matches. The germline CDR1 and CDR2 sequences are MNHNS and SASEGT. This chain's CDR3 is CASSRGTSGRARSYEQYF. DNA of the CDR3: TGTGCCAGCAGCCGCGGGACTAGCGGGAGGGCCCGGTCCTACGAGCAGTACTTC.

This clonotype was recorded many times. This chain joins TRBV18 and TRBJ2-7; 8 bases are shared with TRBD2. The CDR3 is 14 residues long. The J segment lost 3 bases and the V segment lost 8 bases, leaving 9 bases of the junction unmatched. CDR1 is KGHSH, CDR2 LQKENI, per germline. The CDR3 bases are TGTGCCAGCCACGGGGCTAGCGGGTACTACGAGCAGTACTTC. As protein: CASHGASGYYEQYF.

This clonotype was observed a handful of times. The chain has TRBV7-3 and TRBJ1-1, with D hard to call. CDR1 and CDR2 (germline): SGHTA, FQGTGA. The CDR3 extends over 14 amino acids. Trimming cost V 0 bases and J 1 base, with 6 bases left between them. This CDR3 reads CASSLTSKNTEAFF. For the CDR3, the DNA is TGTGCCAGCAGCTTAACCTCGAAGAACACTGAAGCTTTCTTT.

This clonotype was detected many times. The V and J genes are TRBV7-2 and TRBJ2-1; the D is unclear. Trimming removed 3 bases at V and 3 bases at J, with 6 bases between. This CDR3 contains 13 residues. Germline CDR1 SGHTA, CDR2 FQGNSA. The CDR3 here is CASSFGRYNEQFF. The CDR3 DNA reads as TGTGCCAGCAGCTTCGGACGCTACAATGAGCAGTTCTTC.

The chain joins TRBV14 to TRBJ2-7; 10 bases map to TRBD2. The germline V gene has CDR1 SGHDN and CDR2 FVKESK. The CDR3 extends over 16 amino acids. V shed 2 bases and J 2 bases; nucleotides not matched to a gene: 6. CDR3 protein: CASSQTYTSGTYEQYF. The CDR3 DNA sequence: TGTGCCAGCAGCCAAACCTATACTAGCGGGACCTACGAGCAGTACTTC.